These 27 T cell receptor beta chains were all obtained from the same sample, sequenced in a study of tumor-infiltrating lymphocytes in primary liver carcinoma. The authors made TCR beta cDNA from 500 to 600 ng total RNA with a constant-region primer. The TCR beta library was amplified through three nested multiplex PCR rounds in a modified ARM-PCR procedure. A C-beta reverse primer was combined with TRBV1-TRBV30 forward primers in the first two PCR rounds, and each round had about 10 cycles. MiXCR was run by TCRdb on the multiplex PCR reads, yielding one entry per CDR3 protein. This sample has 300,000 to 350,000 distinct CDR3 sequences, with about 65% found just once. The source of the blood RNA was unsorted whole blood, and germline DNA was extracted as well. The sample was peripheral blood. All receptors derive from a man aged 40-55 years with primary liver carcinoma and hepatitis B virus infection.

To note about this clonotype: Germline is not matched at one junction end, which may reflect a read error. The chain is built from TRBV29-1 and TRBJ2-7; a weak D match, TRBD2 (5 bases). Germline assignment: CDR1 SQVTM and CDR2 ANQGSEA. CDR3 length: 12 residues. The CDR3 bases are TGTAGCGTTGATCCCGGAACCTACGAGCAGTACTTC. It codes for CSVDPGTYEQYF.

This clonotype was seen repeatedly, ten times or more. This rearrangement joins TRBV5-4 to TRBJ2-2; 8 nucleotides align to TRBD1. The CDR3 sequence is 16 residues long. Germline CDR1 is SGHNT and CDR2 is YYREEE (reference sequence). With V trimmed by 0 bases and J by 5 bases, 6 bases remained unmatched. This CDR3 is CASSLGQGPLTGELFF. The CDR3 region has the DNA TGTGCCAGCAGCTTGGGACAGGGGCCCCTGACCGGGGAGCTGTTTTTT.

This clonotype was recorded a few times. The chain employs TRBV7-9 and TRBJ2-7; D gene uncertain. The germline V and J ends were trimmed by 5 bases and 4 bases, with 15 bases remaining between them. CDR1 is SEHNR, CDR2 FQNEAQ, per germline (reference sequence). The length of the CDR3 is 14 residues. CDR3 protein: CASSTTGPPYEQYF. CDR3 nucleotides: TGTGCCAGCAGCACTACGGGCCCCCCATACGAGCAGTACTTC.

The table lists this clonotype with many counts. This rearrangement joins TRBV11-1 to TRBJ2-1; TRBD2 matches at 8 bases. There are 17 residues in the CDR3. Germline V gives CDR1 SGHAT, CDR2 FQDESV (reference sequence). Trimming removed 1 base from V and 5 bases from J; junction bases left unmatched: 10. The chain's CDR3 is CASSLVSSGLVDNEQFF. The CDR3 DNA sequence: TGTGCCAGCAGCTTAGTATCGTCGGGACTAGTAGACAATGAGCAGTTCTTC.

The chain links TRBV28 to TRBJ2-3; D unresolved. CDR1 and CDR2 from the germline V gene are MDHEN and SYDVKM. The germline V and J ends were trimmed by 4 bases and 7 bases, with 6 bases remaining between them. This CDR3 region has 11 residues. The CDR3 DNA is TGTGCCAGCAGTTCCTTATATACGCAGTATTTT. Residues: CASSSLYTQYF.

This clonotype is a singleton in its sample. This sequence joins TRBV11-3 and TRBJ2-1, with TRBD2 as a possible D gene (5 bases). Germline V gene data show CDR1 as SGHNT and CDR2 as YENEEA. V lost 4 bases, J lost 10 bases, and 20 bases lay in between. This CDR3 contains 15 residues. The CDR3 sequence is CASSYSTSASKEQFF. CDR3 bases: TGTGCCAGCAGCTACTCAACCTCGGCTAGCAAAGAGCAGTTCTTC.

Details on this clonotype: The CDR3 does not end in the conserved phenylalanine or tryptophan, so this is likely a read error. Because the CDR3's place on the DNA is in doubt, the DNA is left out and the CDR3 is given as listed by TCRdb. The V call is TRBV11-2, the J call TRBJ2-1; the table's D call, TRBD1, was not checked against the DNA. The CDR3 contains 16 residues when both ends are counted. Germline CDR1 reads SGHAT; CDR2 reads FQNNGV. Here the CDR3 reads CASSFRGGARDNKQLL.

The rearrangement joins TRBV20-1 to TRBJ2-1, with D unresolved. The CDR3 length is 13 residues. The V end was cut by 4 bases, the J end by 4 bases, with 11 bases between. The germline V gene encodes CDR1 DFQATT and CDR2 SNEGSKA (reference sequence). CDR3 loop: CSAKPSGYNEQFF. Here the CDR3 DNA reads TGCAGTGCTAAGCCTTCTGGATACAATGAGCAGTTCTTC.

Concerning this clonotype itself: A much larger clone is a single base away; this may be a read error. The V gene is TRBV6-2 or TRBV6-3, the J gene TRBJ2-1; D gene unclear. Trimming took 5 bases from V and 3 from J, leaving 11 bases between them. The CDR3 is 14 amino acids. Germline loops: CDR1 MNHEY, CDR2 SVGEGT. This chain's CDR3 is CASSRAACYNEQFF. CDR3 DNA: TGTGCCAGCAGTCGGGCGGCATGCTACAATGAGCAGTTCTTC.

V gene TRBV6-1 combines with J gene TRBJ1-3; D is uncertain. The CDR3 spans 14 residues. Germline CDR1 MNHNS, CDR2 SASEGT. Trimming removed 7 bases from V and 4 bases from J, with 14 bases in between. The CDR3 nucleotides read TGTGCCAGCACCAATGGGTTAGTGGGAAACACCATATATTTT. This gives the protein CASTNGLVGNTIYF.

The chain recombines TRBV11-2 with TRBJ2-5; 10 positions match TRBD2. The CDR3 extends over 14 amino acids. The germline gives CDR1 SGHAT, CDR2 FQNNGV. V lost 7 bases and J lost 14; bases outside the gene matches: 16. The CDR3 DNA sequence: TGTGCCAGCATCTCTAGCGGGAGTGGGGTGACGCATTACTTC. This encodes CASISSGSGVTHYF.

The sample holds one count of this clonotype. This may be a read error: a much more frequent sequence differs by one nucleotide. The CDR3 DNA follows: TGTGCCAGCAGGTCCTCAGGACAGGGTAGCTCGAAGTCCTGCAATGAGCAGTTCTTC. Translated: CASRSSGQGSSKSCNEQFF. This sequence joins TRBV6-5 and TRBJ2-1, with 8 bases identical to TRBD1. Germline values: CDR1 MNHEY, CDR2 SVGAGI. The CDR3 sequence is 19 residues long.

A remark on this clonotype: A junction end diverges from the germline sequence, so it may reflect a read error. The rearrangement uses TRBV11-1 and TRBJ2-2, with D unresolved. Germline V lookup: CDR1 SGHAT, CDR2 FQDESV (reference sequence). There are 14 residues in the CDR3. In DNA form, the CDR3 reads TGTGCCTGCAGAAGACTCGCGAACACACGGGAGCTGTTTTTT. This gives the protein CACRRLANTRELFF.

For this clonotype: The junction differs from germline at one of its ends, possibly a read error. This chain joins TRBV11-2 and TRBJ2-2, with no clear D. The CDR3 is made up of 15 amino acids. CDR1 is SGHAT, CDR2 FQNNGV, per germline. CDR3 sequence reads: CANSLVGLNTVELFF. Written as DNA, the CDR3 is TGTGCCAACAGCTTAGTAGGGTTGAACACCGTGGAGCTGTTTTTT. The full variable domain, completed using reference TRBV11-2 and TRBJ2-2, is EAGVAQSPRYKIIEKRQSVAFWCNPISGHATLYWYQQILGQGPKLLIQFQNNGVVDDSQLPKDRFSAERLKGVDSTLKIQPAKLEDSAVYLCANSLVGLNTVELFFGEGSRLTVL.

Notes on this clonotype: The CDR3 does not end in the conserved phenylalanine or tryptophan, so this is likely a read error. This rearrangement joins TRBV11-2 to TRBJ2-7, with 7 bases aligning to TRBD2. The CDR3 runs 16 residues. The germline CDR1 and CDR2 sequences are SGHAT and FQNNGV. After removal of 1 base from V and 4 bases from J, the junction contained 10 bases not matched to a gene. DNA of the CDR3: TGTGCCAGCAGCTTAGTAGCTAGCGGTTGGCCGTACGAGCAGTACTAC. Translated: CASSLVASGWPYEQYY.

CDR3: CATSLGRTTPYEQYF. Here the CDR3 DNA reads TGTGCCACCTCACTTGGGCGGACAACCCCCTACGAGCAGTACTTC. The rearrangement uses TRBV11-2 and TRBJ2-7, with D tentatively TRBD1 (5 bases). Per germline, CDR1 SGHAT and CDR2 FQNNGV. The length of the CDR3 is 15 residues. Trimming pared 10 bases from V and 2 bases from J, leaving 21 bases between.

Concerning this clonotype: One end of the junction varies from germline; a read error may be responsible. The CDR3 bases are TGTGCCAGCAGCCCTCGGACTAGCGGGAATAACAATGAGCAATTCTTC. Its translation: CASSPRTSGNNNEQFF. The chain couples TRBV7-9 to TRBJ2-1; 12 positions match TRBD2. The CDR3 loop spans 16 amino acids. Germline V gene lookup returns CDR1 SEHNR and CDR2 FQNEAQ (reference sequence).

The chain uses TRBV10-2 and TRBJ2-4, with 8 positions matching TRBD1. From germline, CDR1 is WSHSY and CDR2 SAAADI. V was clipped by 8 bases and J by 7 bases; unmatched bases: 16. This CDR3 has 16 amino acids. The CDR3 nucleotides are TGCGCCAGCGGGAAACCGGACAGGGCCAGCCGGAACATTCAGTACTTC. Residues: CASGKPDRASRNIQYF.

For this clonotype: A read error is possible here, since a much larger clone lies one base away. V gene TRBV29-1 combines with J gene TRBJ2-6; D gene uncertain. This CDR3 region has 14 residues. Per germline, CDR1 SQVTM and CDR2 ANQGSEA. V lost 2 bases and J lost 2, with 7 bases in between. The CDR3 loop reads CSVELETGANVLTF. The CDR3, as DNA: TGCAGCGTTGAACTGGAAACTGGGGCCAACGTCCTGACTTTC.

This clonotype was observed a few times. The chain employs TRBV10-3 and TRBJ2-1; D possibly corresponds to TRBD2 (6 bases). CDR3 length: 19 residues. In germline, CDR1 is ENHRY, CDR2 SYGVKD. V was cut by 4 bases and J by 0 bases, with 22 bases left in between. Written as DNA, the CDR3 is TGTGCCATCAGTGGGAGATCGGAGGGCTCCGGGGGCTCCTACAATGAGCAGTTCTTC. Its translation: CAISGRSEGSGGSYNEQFF.

In regard to this clonotype: The CDR3 end shows no conserved phenylalanine or tryptophan, and so a read error is likely. This chain joins TRBV11-2 and TRBJ1-4, with 7 bases identical to TRBD1. Germline assignment: CDR1 SGHAT and CDR2 FQNNGV. The CDR3 loop spans 14 amino acids. The CDR3 here is CVSSLRTGAVRLFY. In DNA form, the CDR3 reads TGTGTCAGCAGCTTAAGAACAGGGGCAGTAAGACTGTTTTAT.

This clonotype came up many times. CDR3 amino acids: CASSQGRRGSEKLFF. The CDR3 nucleotides read TGCGCCAGCAGCCAAGGACGGAGGGGGTCTGAAAAACTGTTTTTT. The V call is TRBV4-1, the J call TRBJ1-4; maybe TRBD1 (6 bases). The CDR3 is 15 residues long. V was pared by 1 base and J by 7 bases, with 13 bases between. Germline V gene lookup returns CDR1 MGHRA and CDR2 YSYEKL.

The V call is TRBV20-1, the J call TRBJ2-3, with D tentatively TRBD2 (5 bases). There are 11 residues in the CDR3. The V gene's germline CDR1 is DFQATT and CDR2 SNEGSKA (reference sequence). The CDR3 region has the DNA TGCACCGTGACTAACGCGGATACGCAGTATTTT. Translated, it gives CTVTNADTQYF.

Note on this clonotype: This likely comes from a read error, as the CDR3 has no conserved phenylalanine or tryptophan at its end. The chain uses TRBV11-2 and TRBJ2-7; unclear D gene. The CDR3 loop spans 16 amino acids. Germline values: CDR1 SGHAT, CDR2 FQNNGV. Here the CDR3 DNA reads TGTGCCGGCAGCTTAGCCAGTTTTTCTCCGACCTACGAGCAGTACATC. It specifies CAGSLASFSPTYEQYI.

A note on this clonotype: At one of its ends the junction is not consistent with the germline gene, which may arise from a read error. The chain employs TRBV6-5 and TRBJ2-5; D tentatively fits TRBD1 or TRBD2 (5 bases each). The germline V gene has CDR1 MNHEY and CDR2 SVGAGI. This CDR3 has 14 amino acids. CDR3 region: CASTYSAGRETQYF. CDR3 DNA sequence: TGTGCCAGCACTTACTCGGCAGGGAGAGAGACCCAGTACTTC.

A note on this clonotype: One end of the junction varies from germline; a read error may be responsible. The rearrangement links TRBV6-2 or TRBV6-3 to TRBJ1-5; D gene ambiguous. The V gene's germline CDR1 is MNHEY and CDR2 SVGEGT. The CDR3 is 12 residues long. CDR3 protein: CVSSYPNQSQHF. The DNA of the CDR3 is TGTGTCAGCAGCTACCCCAATCAGTCCCAGCATTTT.

The table lists this clonotype with many counts. V is TRBV29-1 and J is TRBJ2-2; 7 bases match TRBD2. V trimming: 7 bases; J trimming: 2 bases; junction bases outside the gene matches: 7. CDR3 length equals 14 residues. The germline CDR1 and CDR2 sequences are SQVTM and ANQGSEA. The CDR3 is CSAGRGINTGELFF. CDR3 DNA: TGCAGCGCCGGGCGGGGGATTAACACCGGGGAGCTGTTTTTT.